The clone carrying this TCR beta chain was recorded a few times. Its antigen is not identified. The data were obtained in a study of beta chain features in type 1 diabetes. Overall study results and limits: Researchers report that Type 1 diabetes patients had moderately but significantly shorter TCRB CDR3s across all four CD4+ subsets.

cDNA synthesis used the whole RNA isolate, giving expressed TCRB sequences. Clones were sequenced by immunoSEQ multiplex PCR, and TCRdb holds only the in-frame ones, with some missing. The sample has a few hundred thousand clones, 9.5% to 10% seen once. Trimming removed 5 bases at V and 4 bases at J, with 9 bases between. The CDR3 runs 13 residues. CDR1 is MNHEY and CDR2 is SVGAGI in the germline V gene. The sequence came from a man in his thirties or forties with type 1 diabetes. V and J are TRBV6-5 and TRBJ2-1; D gene unclear. The sequenced sample consisted of central memory CD4+ T cells from blood. CDR3 protein: CASSSLEYNEQFF. The CDR3, as DNA: TGTGCCAGCAGTAGCCTAGAATACAATGAGCAGTTCTTC.